This T cell receptor beta chain comes out of a study of control samples from healthy donors and cancer patients. Generated by immunoSEQ multiplex PCR, the TCRdb table keeps only in-frame clones and is missing some. This sample has approximately 79,000 clones, with 75% to 90% found just once. The germline CDR1 and CDR2 sequences are WNHNN and SYGVQD (reference sequence). The ends lost 8 bases at V and 7 bases at J; junction bases unmatched: 15. The CDR3 is 17 amino acids. The sample comprised blood. The V gene is TRBV10-1, the J gene TRBJ1-6, with TRBD1 matching 9 bases. The TCR originated in a man between 45 and 60 years old in good health. The CDR3 loop reads CASFGQGLYQSNSPLHF. The CDR3 DNA reads as TGCGCCAGCTTTGGACAGGGGCTTTATCAATCCAATTCACCCCTCCACTTT.